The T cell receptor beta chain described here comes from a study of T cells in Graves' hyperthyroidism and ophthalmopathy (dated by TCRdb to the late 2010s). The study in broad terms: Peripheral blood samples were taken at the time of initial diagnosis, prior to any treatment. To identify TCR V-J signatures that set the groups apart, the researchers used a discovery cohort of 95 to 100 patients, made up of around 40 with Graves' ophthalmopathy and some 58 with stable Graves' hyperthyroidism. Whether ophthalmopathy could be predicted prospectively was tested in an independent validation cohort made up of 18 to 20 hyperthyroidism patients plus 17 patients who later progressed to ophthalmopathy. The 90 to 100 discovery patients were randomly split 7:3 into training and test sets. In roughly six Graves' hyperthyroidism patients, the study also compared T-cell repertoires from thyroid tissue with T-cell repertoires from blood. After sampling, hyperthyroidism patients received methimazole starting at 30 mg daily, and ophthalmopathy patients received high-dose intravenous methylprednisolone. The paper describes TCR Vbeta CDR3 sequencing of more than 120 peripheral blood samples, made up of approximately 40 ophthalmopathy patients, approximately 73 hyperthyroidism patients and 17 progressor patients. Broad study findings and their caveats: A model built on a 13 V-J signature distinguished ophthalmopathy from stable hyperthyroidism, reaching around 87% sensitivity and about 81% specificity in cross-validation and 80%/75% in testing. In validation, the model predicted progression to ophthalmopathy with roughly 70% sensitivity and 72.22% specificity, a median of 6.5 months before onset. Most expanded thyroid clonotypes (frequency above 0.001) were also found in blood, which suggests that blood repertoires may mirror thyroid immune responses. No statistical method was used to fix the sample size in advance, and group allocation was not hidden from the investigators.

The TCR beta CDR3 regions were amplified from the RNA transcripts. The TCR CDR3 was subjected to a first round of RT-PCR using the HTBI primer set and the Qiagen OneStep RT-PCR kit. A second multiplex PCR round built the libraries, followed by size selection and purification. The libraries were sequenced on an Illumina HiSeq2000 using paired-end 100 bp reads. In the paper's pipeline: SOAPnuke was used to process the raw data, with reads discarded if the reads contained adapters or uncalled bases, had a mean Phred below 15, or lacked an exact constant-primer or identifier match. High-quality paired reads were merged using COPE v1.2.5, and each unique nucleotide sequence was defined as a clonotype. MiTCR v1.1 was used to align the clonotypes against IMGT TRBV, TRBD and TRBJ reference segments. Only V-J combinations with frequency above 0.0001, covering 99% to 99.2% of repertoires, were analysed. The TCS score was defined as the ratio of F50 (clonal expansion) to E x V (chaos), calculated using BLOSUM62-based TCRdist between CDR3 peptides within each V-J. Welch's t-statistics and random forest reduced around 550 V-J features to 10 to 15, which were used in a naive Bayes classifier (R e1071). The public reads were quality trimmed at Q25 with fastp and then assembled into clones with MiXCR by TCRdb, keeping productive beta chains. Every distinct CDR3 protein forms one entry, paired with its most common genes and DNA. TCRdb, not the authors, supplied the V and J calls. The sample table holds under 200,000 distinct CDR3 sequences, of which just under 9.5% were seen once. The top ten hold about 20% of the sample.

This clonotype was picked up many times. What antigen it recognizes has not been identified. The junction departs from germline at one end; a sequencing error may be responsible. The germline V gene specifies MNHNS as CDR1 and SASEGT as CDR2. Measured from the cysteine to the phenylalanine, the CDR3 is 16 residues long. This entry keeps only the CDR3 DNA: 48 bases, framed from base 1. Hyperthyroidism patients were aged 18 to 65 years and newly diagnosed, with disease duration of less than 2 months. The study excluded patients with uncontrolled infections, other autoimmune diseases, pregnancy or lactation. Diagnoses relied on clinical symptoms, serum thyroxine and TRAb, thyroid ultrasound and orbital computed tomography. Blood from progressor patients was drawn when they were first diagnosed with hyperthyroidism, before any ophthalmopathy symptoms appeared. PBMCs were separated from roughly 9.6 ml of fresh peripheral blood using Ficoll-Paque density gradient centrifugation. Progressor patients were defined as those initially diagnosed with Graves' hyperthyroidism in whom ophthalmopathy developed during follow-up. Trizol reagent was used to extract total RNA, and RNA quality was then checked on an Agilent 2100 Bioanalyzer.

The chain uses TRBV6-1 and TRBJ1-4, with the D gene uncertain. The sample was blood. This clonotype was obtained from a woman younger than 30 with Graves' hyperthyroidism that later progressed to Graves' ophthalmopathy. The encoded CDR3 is CTSSEARFPTNEKLFF. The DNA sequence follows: TGTACCAGCAGTGAAGCAAGGTTCCCAACTAATGAAAAACTGTTTTTT.